This T cell receptor (beta chain) was obtained from a study of shared clonotypes between healthy human individuals (dated by TCRdb to about 2020). For the study in its entirety: A couple of women and three men aged 18 to 49 years were included in the cohort. Libraries were prepared and TCR repertoires were sequenced by different laboratories using diverse techniques, in order to increase sequencing depth and limit assay-specific biases. To estimate repertoire size and how much clonotypes are shared between individuals, the study performed deep sequencing of blood TCR repertoires from about 5 healthy adults. Per donor, three plates each were used for CD4 naive and CD4 memory, two for CD8 naive, and one for CD8 memory. Each donor's leukapheresis produced roughly between roughly 0.94 and 9.5 billion PBMCs.

What the study reported, not specific to this receptor: Across a few donors, approximately 5% of naive CD4, around 3.5% of naive CD8, around 2.1% of memory CD4, and about 0.4% of memory CD8 clonotypes were shared. Sampling was restricted to blood, and TCR repertoires in tissues likely differ from the TCR repertoires found in blood. Compared with non-shared clonotypes, clonotypes shared by all four sorted-subset donors had higher generation probabilities. Naive subsets generally had larger estimated clonotype richness than memory subsets did. Because the study included a small number of donors, the genetic and exposure-history diversity represented was limited. Pairwise subsampling led to the expectation that sequencing depth would affect the degree of clonotype sharing among donors. Incomplete sequencing was indicated by rarefaction of sorted-subset datasets, despite the large sequencing depth.

As to this clone: Its recognized antigen is unknown. No base qualities exist here, and no much larger clone lies one base off it.

Using the deep immunoSEQ assay, TCR CDR3 regions were amplified from genomic DNA by multiplex PCR. For each cell subset, the extracted genomic DNA was distributed evenly across all wells of several immunoSEQ 96-well plates, and each plate served as one replicate. Each replicate PCR for sorted subsets received about 180 ng genomic DNA, equal to about 29,000 T cell genomes. Purified libraries were measured with a Qubit 3.0 fluorometer, size-checked on a Bioanalyzer 2100, and measured again with the KAPA Library Quantification kit. Every immunoSEQ 96-well plate was sequenced on a dedicated single-read 150-cycle Illumina NextSeq 550 flow cell. The paper's processing steps were these. The immunoSEQ output contained only junctional sequences without quality scores, so filtering could not match that applied to full-length reads. Sequences were annotated with PyIR, a Python wrapper for IgBLAST v1.9, using IMGT germline references to assign V/J genes and CDR3. Reads with weak V/J assignments (E-value above 1e-6), missing CDR3, stop codons, out-of-frame junctions, or ambiguous translated residues were removed. V3J clonotypes were defined as sequences sharing an identical inferred V gene, J gene, and CDR3 amino acid sequence. To compute the percentage overlap between repertoires, the number of shared unique clonotypes was divided by the size of the smaller repertoire. RTK rarefaction, the Chao1 estimator, and Recon v2.1 estimates of unobserved clonotypes were used to assess repertoire richness. For all TCRbeta clonotypes obtained by the gDNA method from four donors, generation probabilities were computed with OLGA. The table comes from immuneACCESS by way of TCRdb, which keeps in-frame sequences with V and J called. Part of the clones is missing from these tables; in studies checked, under half for an unresolved V gene and the rest for unknown reasons. V and J calls plus clone size are reproduced from that table; the DNA served to infer D and trimming. A total of about 2 million clones appear in this sample, roughly 94% of them only once. 0.13% of the sample comes from the top ten.

Donors were healthy HIV-negative adults with no recently reported acute infections or vaccinations. Every donor was a Caucasian adult residing in Nashville, Tennessee, USA. Magnetic negative selection was used to enrich CD4+ T cells, after which naive cells were positively selected on CD45RA and the negative fraction became the memory subset. After blood collection by leukapheresis, PBMCs were isolated using Ficoll-Histopaque density gradient centrifugation and then cryopreserved in the vapor phase of liquid nitrogen. Analytical flow cytometry was used to check the purity and quantity of every magnetically sorted T cell population. Genomic DNA was isolated from each sorted fraction and quantified by UV absorbance on a Nanodrop 2000c. The CDR3 runs 15 amino acids, cysteine and phenylalanine included. Here the CDR3 DNA is all that survives: 45 bases in frame from base 1. The CDR1 and CDR2 encoded by the germline V gene are SGHDT and YYEEEE. V ends up 2 bases short and J 4 bases short, with an unmatched junction base count of 8.

This clonotype was sampled from a man between 18 and 35 years old in good health. The V gene is TRBV5-6 and the J gene is TRBJ1-2, and 7 junction bases match TRBD1. Sequenced material: naive CD4+ T cells sorted from blood. The intended sense of this specimen's cell subset or site label: CD45RA+ positively selected. The base sequence is TGTGCCAGCAGCTTCCGACAGGGAGCTTTCTATGGCTACACCTTC. This yields the protein CASSFRQGAFYGYTF. Supplemented by the reference TRBV5-6 and TRBJ1-2 proteins around the CDR3, the complete variable domain is DAGVTQSPTHLIKTRGQQVTLRCSPKSGHDTVSWYQQALGQGPQFIFQYYEEEERQRGNFPDRFSGHQFPNYSSELNVNALLLGDSALYLCASSFRQGAFYGYTFGSGTRLTVV.